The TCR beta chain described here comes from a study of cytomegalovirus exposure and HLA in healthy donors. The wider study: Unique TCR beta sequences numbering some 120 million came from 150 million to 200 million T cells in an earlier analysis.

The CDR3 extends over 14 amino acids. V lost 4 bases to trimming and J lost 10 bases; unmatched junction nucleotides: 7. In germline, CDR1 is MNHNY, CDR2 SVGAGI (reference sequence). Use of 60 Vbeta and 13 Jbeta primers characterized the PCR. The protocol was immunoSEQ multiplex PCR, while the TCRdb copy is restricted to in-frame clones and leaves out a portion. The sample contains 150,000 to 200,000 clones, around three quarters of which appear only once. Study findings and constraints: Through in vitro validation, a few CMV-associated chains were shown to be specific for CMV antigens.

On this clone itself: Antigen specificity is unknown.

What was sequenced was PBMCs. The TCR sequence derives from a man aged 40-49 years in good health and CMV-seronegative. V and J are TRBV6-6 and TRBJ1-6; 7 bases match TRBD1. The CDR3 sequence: CASSSVEGASPLHF. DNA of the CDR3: TGTGCCAGCAGTTCGGTGGAGGGGGCCTCACCCCTCCACTTT.